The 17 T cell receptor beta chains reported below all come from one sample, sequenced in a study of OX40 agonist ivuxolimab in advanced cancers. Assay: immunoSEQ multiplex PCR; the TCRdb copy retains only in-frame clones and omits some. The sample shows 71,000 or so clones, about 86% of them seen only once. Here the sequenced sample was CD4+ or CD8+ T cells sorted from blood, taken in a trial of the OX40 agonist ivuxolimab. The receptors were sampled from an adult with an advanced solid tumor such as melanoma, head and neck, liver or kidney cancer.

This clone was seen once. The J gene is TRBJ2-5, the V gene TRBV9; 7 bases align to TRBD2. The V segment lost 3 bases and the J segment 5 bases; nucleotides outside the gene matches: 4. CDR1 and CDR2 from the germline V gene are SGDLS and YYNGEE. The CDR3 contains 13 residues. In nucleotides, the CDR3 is TGTGCCAGCAGCGATAGCGGGTTGGAGACCCAGTACTTC. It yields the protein CASSDSGLETQYF.

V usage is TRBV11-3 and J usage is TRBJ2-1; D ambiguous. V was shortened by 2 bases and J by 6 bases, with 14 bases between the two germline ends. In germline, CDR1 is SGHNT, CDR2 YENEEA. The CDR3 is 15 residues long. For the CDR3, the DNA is TGTGCCAGCAGCTTAAGGAATTCGGAGTTCAATGAGCAGTTCTTC. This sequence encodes CASSLRNSEFNEQFF. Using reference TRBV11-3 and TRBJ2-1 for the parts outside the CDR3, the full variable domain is EAGVVQSPRYKIIEKKQPVAFWCNPISGHNTLYWYLQNLGQGPELLIRYENEEAVDDSQLPKDRFSAERLKGVDSTLKIQPAELGDSAVYLCASSLRNSEFNEQFFGPGTRLTVL.

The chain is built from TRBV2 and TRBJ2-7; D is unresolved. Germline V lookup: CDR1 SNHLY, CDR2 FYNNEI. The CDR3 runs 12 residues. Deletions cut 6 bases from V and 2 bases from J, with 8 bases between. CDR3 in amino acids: CASRPMTYEQYF. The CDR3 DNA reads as TGTGCCAGCAGGCCGATGACCTACGAGCAGTACTTC.

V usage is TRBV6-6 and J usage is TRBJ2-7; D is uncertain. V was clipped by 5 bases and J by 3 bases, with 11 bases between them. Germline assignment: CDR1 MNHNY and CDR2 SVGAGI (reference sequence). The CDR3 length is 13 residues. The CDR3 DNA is TGTGCCAGCAGTCTCCGGACGGACTACGAGCAGTACTTC. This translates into CASSLRTDYEQYF.

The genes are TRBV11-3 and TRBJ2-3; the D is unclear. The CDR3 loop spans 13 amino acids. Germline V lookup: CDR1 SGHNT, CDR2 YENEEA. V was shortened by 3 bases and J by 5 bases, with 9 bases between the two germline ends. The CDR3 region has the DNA TGTGCCAGCAGCTTCGCCGGTGGAGATACGCAGTATTTT. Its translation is CASSFAGGDTQYF. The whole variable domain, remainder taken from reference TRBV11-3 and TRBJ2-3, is EAGVVQSPRYKIIEKKQPVAFWCNPISGHNTLYWYLQNLGQGPELLIRYENEEAVDDSQLPKDRFSAERLKGVDSTLKIQPAELGDSAVYLCASSFAGGDTQYFGPGTRLTVL.

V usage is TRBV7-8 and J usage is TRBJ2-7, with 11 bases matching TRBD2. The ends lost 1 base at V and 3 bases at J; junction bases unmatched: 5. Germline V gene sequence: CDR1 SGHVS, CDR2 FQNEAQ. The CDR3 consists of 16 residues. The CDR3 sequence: CASSLGTSGRHYEQYF. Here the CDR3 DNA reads TGTGCCAGCAGCTTAGGCACTAGCGGGAGACACTACGAGCAGTACTTC.

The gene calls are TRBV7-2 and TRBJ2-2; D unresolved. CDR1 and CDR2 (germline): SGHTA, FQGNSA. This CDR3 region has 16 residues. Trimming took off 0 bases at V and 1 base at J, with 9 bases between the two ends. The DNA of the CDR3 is TGTGCCAGCAGCTTAGCACAGTGGAAGAACACCGGGGAGCTGTTTTTT. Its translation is CASSLAQWKNTGELFF.

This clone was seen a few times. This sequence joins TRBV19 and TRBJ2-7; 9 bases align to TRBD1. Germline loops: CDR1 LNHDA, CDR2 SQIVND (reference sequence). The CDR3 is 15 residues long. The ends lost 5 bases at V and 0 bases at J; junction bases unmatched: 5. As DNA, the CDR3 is TGTGCCAGTAGTCCCCGGACAGGGGCCTCCTACGAGCAGTACTTC. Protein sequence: CASSPRTGASYEQYF.

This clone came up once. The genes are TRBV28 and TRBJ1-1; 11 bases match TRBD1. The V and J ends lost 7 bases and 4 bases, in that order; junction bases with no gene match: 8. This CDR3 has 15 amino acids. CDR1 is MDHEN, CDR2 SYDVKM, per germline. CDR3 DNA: TGTGCCAGCACCAGAGGGGGGACAGGGGGCACTGAAGCTTTCTTT. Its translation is CASTRGGTGGTEAFF.

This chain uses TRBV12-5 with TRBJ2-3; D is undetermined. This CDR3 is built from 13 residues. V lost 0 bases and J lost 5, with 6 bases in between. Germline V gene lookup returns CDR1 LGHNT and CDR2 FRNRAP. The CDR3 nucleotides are TGTGCTAGTGGTTTGGTACCGGGAGATACGCAGTATTTT. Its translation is CASGLVPGDTQYF.

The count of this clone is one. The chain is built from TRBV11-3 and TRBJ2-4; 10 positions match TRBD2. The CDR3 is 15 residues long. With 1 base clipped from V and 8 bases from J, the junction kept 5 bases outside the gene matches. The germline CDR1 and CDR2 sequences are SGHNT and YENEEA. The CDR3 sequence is CASSLGSAGGDIQYF. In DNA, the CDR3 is TGTGCCAGCAGCTTAGGGTCAGCGGGAGGGGACATTCAGTACTTC.

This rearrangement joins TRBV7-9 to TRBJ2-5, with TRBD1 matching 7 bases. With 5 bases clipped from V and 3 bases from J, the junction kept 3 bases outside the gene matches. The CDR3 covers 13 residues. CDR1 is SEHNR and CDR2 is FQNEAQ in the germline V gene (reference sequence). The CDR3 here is CASSIQGKETQYF. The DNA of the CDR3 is TGTGCCAGCAGCATACAGGGGAAAGAGACCCAGTACTTC.

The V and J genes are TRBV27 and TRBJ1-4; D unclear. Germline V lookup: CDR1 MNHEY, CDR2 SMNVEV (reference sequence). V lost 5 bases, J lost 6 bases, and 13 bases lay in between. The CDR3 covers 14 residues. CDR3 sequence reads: CASSPPGRDEKLFF. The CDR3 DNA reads TGTGCCAGCAGTCCGCCGGGTAGAGATGAAAAACTGTTTTTT.

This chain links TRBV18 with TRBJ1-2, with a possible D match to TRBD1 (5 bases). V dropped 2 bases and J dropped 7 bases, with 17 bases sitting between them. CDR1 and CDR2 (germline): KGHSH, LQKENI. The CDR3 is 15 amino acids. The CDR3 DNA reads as TGTGCCAGCTCACCATCGGGGGACCCGACGTCTGGCTACACCTTC. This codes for CASSPSGDPTSGYTF.

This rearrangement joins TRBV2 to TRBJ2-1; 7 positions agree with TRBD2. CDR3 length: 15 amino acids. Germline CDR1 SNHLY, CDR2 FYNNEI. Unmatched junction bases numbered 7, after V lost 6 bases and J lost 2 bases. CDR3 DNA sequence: TGTGCCAGCAGCCCAGGGAGGGGAGCCTACAATGAGCAGTTCTTC. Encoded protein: CASSPGRGAYNEQFF.

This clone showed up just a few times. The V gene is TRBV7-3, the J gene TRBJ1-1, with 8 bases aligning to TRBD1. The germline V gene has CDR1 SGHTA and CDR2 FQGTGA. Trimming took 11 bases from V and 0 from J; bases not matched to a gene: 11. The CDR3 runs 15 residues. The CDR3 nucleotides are TGTGCCGACCGGGACAGGCCTAAAATGAACACTGAAGCTTTCTTT. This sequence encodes CADRDRPKMNTEAFF.

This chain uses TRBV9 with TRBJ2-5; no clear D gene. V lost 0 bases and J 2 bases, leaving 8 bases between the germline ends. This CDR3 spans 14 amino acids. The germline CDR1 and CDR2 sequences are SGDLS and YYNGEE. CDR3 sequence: CASSVGGAQETQYF. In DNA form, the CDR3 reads TGTGCCAGCAGCGTAGGGGGTGCTCAAGAGACCCAGTACTTC.